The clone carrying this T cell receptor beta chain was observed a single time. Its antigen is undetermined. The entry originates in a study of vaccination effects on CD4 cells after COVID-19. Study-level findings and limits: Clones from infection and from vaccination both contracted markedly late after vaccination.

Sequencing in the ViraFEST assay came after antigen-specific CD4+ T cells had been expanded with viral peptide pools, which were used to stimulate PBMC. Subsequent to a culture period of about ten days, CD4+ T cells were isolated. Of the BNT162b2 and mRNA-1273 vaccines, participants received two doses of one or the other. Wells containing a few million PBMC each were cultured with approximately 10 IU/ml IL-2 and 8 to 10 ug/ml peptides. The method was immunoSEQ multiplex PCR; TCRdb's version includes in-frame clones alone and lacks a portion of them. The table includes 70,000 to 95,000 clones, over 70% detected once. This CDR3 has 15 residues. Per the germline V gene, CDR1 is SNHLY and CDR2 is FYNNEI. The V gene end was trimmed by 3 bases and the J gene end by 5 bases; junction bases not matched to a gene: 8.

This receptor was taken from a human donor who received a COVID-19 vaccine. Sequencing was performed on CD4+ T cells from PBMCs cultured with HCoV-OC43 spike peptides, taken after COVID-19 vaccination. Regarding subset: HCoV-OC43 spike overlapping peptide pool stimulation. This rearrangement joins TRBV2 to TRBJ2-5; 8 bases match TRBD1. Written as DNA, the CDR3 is TGTGCCAGCAGTGATGGACAGGGCGGTTTGGAGACCCAGTACTTC. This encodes CASSDGQGGLETQYF.